These 10 T cell receptor beta chains were sequenced from one sample in a study of molecular identifiers for immune sequencing clone quantification. From the PCR reads, TCRdb called clonotypes with MiXCR, one entry per CDR3 protein. The table shows tens of thousands of distinct CDR3 sequences, with about 15% occurring only once. Sequencing input: naive CD8+ T cells from blood, with Jurkat cell RNA spiked in. Subset noted: FACS-sorted CD8+CD4-CCR7+CD45RA+ naive T cells. The receptors stem from a human donor in good health. Some libraries in this study had Jurkat cell RNA spiked in.

With regard to this clonotype: Since a much larger clone is just one base distant, this may be a read error. V and J are TRBV16 and TRBJ2-1; D might be TRBD1 or TRBD2, each matching 6 bases. The V gene's germline CDR1 is KGHSY and CDR2 FQNENV. V lost 10 bases and J 5 bases, leaving 18 bases between the germline ends. This CDR3 region has 14 residues. This CDR3 reads CANTMEGVNNEQFF. CDR3 coding DNA: TGTGCCAACACCATGGAGGGGGTGAACAATGAGCAGTTCTTC.

This clonotype occurred a few times. It may be a read error: a sequence one base away is much more abundant. This is likely a read error, given that the CDR3 carries no conserved phenylalanine or tryptophan at its end. This chain joins TRBV5-3 and TRBJ2-4; D is unclear. TRBV5-3 is known as an ORF, though its function is uncertain. Trimming took off 8 bases at V and 1 base at J, with 13 bases between the two ends. The CDR3 runs 14 residues. CDR3 in DNA: TGTGCCAGCACCACGGGTCCTGCCAAAAACATTCAGTACCTC. Translation gives CASTTGPAKNIQYL.

As concerns this clonotype: A read error is possible here, since a much larger clone lies one base away. The conserved closing phenylalanine or tryptophan is absent in this CDR3, likely reflecting a read error. The J gene is TRBJ2-3, the V gene TRBV25-1; TRBD2 might be the D (5 bases). Germline-derived CDR1 and CDR2 are MGHDK and SYGVNS. The CDR3 covers 14 residues. The germline V and J ends were trimmed by 5 bases and 2 bases, with 11 bases remaining between them. The chain's CDR3 is CASSSPDSTDTQYL. The CDR3 nucleotides read TGTGCCAGCAGTAGCCCGGACTCCACAGATACGCAGTATCTT.

This clonotype has only one observation. The genes are TRBV12-3 or TRBV12-4 and TRBJ1-1, with D possibly matching TRBD1 (5 bases). This CDR3 is built from 14 residues. Trimming shortened V by 5 bases and J by 4 bases, and 14 bases separated the two germline ends. The CDR3 region is CASSTRVDVTEAFF. The CDR3 DNA follows: TGTGCCAGCAGTACCAGGGTTGATGTCACTGAAGCTTTCTTT.

This clonotype came up many times. The chain uses TRBV6-5 and TRBJ2-1; 10 nucleotides align to TRBD1. Germline trimming cut 6 bases from V and 6 bases from J; bases unmatched to any gene: 5. Germline-derived CDR1 and CDR2 are MNHEY and SVGAGI. This CDR3 is 14 amino acids long. CDR3 region: CASSPGTGVNEQFF. Here the CDR3 DNA reads TGTGCCAGCAGCCCCGGGACAGGGGTCAATGAGCAGTTCTTC.

In regard to this clonotype: A read error may produce the germline difference seen at one junction end. This rearrangement joins TRBV29-1 to TRBJ2-5; the D gene is possibly TRBD1 (5 bases). CDR1 is SQVTM, CDR2 ANQGSEA, per germline. The length of the CDR3 is 15 residues. As DNA, the CDR3 is TGCAGCGTTGCGTGGAACAGGAGAACCCAAGGGACCCAGTACTTC. Translating it yields CSVAWNRRTQGTQYF.

In this sample, this clonotype turned up many times. CDR3 nucleotide sequence: TGTGCCAGCAGCCAAGATCGGGGGGCGGACACTGAAGCTTTCTTT. This gives the protein CASSQDRGADTEAFF. The chain employs TRBV3-1 and TRBJ1-1, with TRBD1 as a possible D gene (6 bases). The CDR3 runs 15 residues. Trimming took 0 bases from V and 3 from J, leaving 11 bases between them. Germline V gene sequence: CDR1 LGHDT, CDR2 YNNKEL (reference sequence).

With respect to this clonotype: A read error may explain this, as a much larger clone is one base away. The gene calls are TRBV29-1 and TRBJ2-3; 7 bases agree with TRBD2. Per germline, CDR1 SQVTM and CDR2 ANQGSEA. This CDR3 comprises 15 residues. The CDR3 spells CSAGWSGGSLDTQCF. The CDR3 DNA reads as TGCAGCGCGGGCTGGTCGGGGGGATCTTTAGATACGCAGTGTTTT.

Of note for this clonotype: This could be a read error, since a much larger clone is one nucleotide away. The chain joins TRBV2 to TRBJ2-7; D perhaps matches TRBD1 (5 bases). The CDR3 covers 14 residues. V dropped 4 bases and J dropped 2 bases, with 12 bases sitting between them. CDR1 and CDR2 from the germline V gene are SNHLY and FYNNEI. CDR3 in DNA: TGTGCCAGCAGTGGAGCCCCAGGGCCCTACGAGCAGTACTTC. It codes for CASSGAPGPYEQYF.

Notes on this clonotype: A much more abundant neighbour one base away suggests this may be a read error. V usage is TRBV12-3 or TRBV12-4 and J usage is TRBJ2-2; possible D gene TRBD2, 5 bases. CDR3 length equals 14 residues. V was trimmed by 3 bases and J by 2 bases, leaving 7 bases between them. CDR3 nucleotide sequence: TGTGCCAGCAGTTTCGAGGGAAACACCGGGGAGCTGTTTTTT. It codes for CASSFEGNTGELFF.